Listed below are T cell receptor beta chains from one sample, sequenced in a study of radiotherapy plus CTLA-4 blockade in lung cancer. Sequenced by immunoSEQ multiplex PCR; TCRdb stores in-frame clones only, minus some. The sample holds 62,000 or so clones; 79% are singletons and the top ten take roughly 10%. Sequenced material: peripheral blood, taken from a patient treated with radiotherapy plus ipilimumab. The receptors originated from a human donor with non-small cell lung cancer who had a complete response to radiotherapy plus ipilimumab. CDR3s include the opening cysteine and the closing phenylalanine or tryptophan. The D gene is left open where the match is weak. Where a row states a size, it is once, few, many or the class of an expanded clone; other rows omit it.

v_call: TRBV2; cdr3_length: 15; j_call: TRBJ2-3; clone_size: -; d_call: TRBD1; cdr3_nt: TGTGCCAGCAGTTACAGGGGGCAAAGCACAGATACGCAGTATTTT; cdr3_aa: CASSYRGQSTDTQYF
v_call: TRBV5-1; cdr3_length: 14; j_call: TRBJ1-4; clone_size: -; d_call: TRBD1; cdr3_nt: TGCGCCAGCAGCTACGACAGGGCTCATGAAAAACTGTTTTTT; cdr3_aa: CASSYDRAHEKLFF
v_call: TRBV5-6; cdr3_length: 15; j_call: TRBJ1-2; clone_size: -; d_call: -; cdr3_nt: TGTGCCAGCCGAGATGGACGGGGACTCAACTATGGCTACACCTTC; cdr3_aa: CASRDGRGLNYGYTF
v_call: TRBV18; cdr3_length: 12; j_call: TRBJ1-1; clone_size: few; d_call: -; cdr3_nt: TGTGCCAGCTCCCCTCCTGGGGCTGAAGCTTTCTTT; cdr3_aa: CASSPPGAEAFF
v_call: TRBV2; cdr3_length: 12; j_call: TRBJ1-2; clone_size: few; d_call: -; cdr3_nt: TGTGCCAGCAGTGTCAGGGACTATGGCTACACCTTC; cdr3_aa: CASSVRDYGYTF
v_call: TRBV5-6; cdr3_length: 12; j_call: TRBJ1-2; clone_size: -; d_call: -; cdr3_nt: TGTGCCAGCAGCCTACAGGGTTATGGCTACACCTTC; cdr3_aa: CASSLQGYGYTF
v_call: TRBV27; cdr3_length: 14; j_call: TRBJ2-1; clone_size: -; d_call: TRBD2; cdr3_nt: TGTGCCAGCGGGATTAGCGGGATCTACAATGAGCAGTTCTTC; cdr3_aa: CASGISGIYNEQFF
v_call: TRBV11-3; cdr3_length: 13; j_call: TRBJ1-3; clone_size: -; d_call: -; cdr3_nt: TGTGCCAGCAGCGCGATCTCTGGAAACACCATATATTTT; cdr3_aa: CASSAISGNTIYF
v_call: TRBV4-3; cdr3_length: 14; j_call: TRBJ1-2; clone_size: -; d_call: -; cdr3_nt: TGCGCCAGCAGCCAAGCAGACAACGGATATGGCTACACCTTC; cdr3_aa: CASSQADNGYGYTF
v_call: TRBV19; cdr3_length: 15; j_call: TRBJ2-5; clone_size: -; d_call: TRBD2; cdr3_nt: TGTGCCAGTAGTCCCGGGGGGGGTATGAAGGAGACCCAGTACTTC; cdr3_aa: CASSPGGGMKETQYF
v_call: TRBV29-1; cdr3_length: 11; j_call: TRBJ1-2; clone_size: -; d_call: -; cdr3_nt: TGCAGCGTTGATTCGGGGGATGGCTACACCTTC; cdr3_aa: CSVDSGDGYTF
v_call: TRBV11-2; cdr3_length: 14; j_call: TRBJ1-2; clone_size: -; d_call: -; cdr3_nt: TGTGCCAGCAGCTTAGTCCTCGTGGGCTATGGCTACACCTTC; cdr3_aa: CASSLVLVGYGYTF
v_call: TRBV5-1; cdr3_length: 15; j_call: TRBJ1-4; clone_size: once; d_call: -; cdr3_nt: TGCGCCAGCAGCCCCGGTCGGGGGGCAGATGAAAAACTGTTTTTT; cdr3_aa: CASSPGRGADEKLFF
v_call: TRBV5-4; cdr3_length: 15; j_call: TRBJ1-5; clone_size: -; d_call: -; cdr3_nt: TGTGCCAGCAGCTTGCAGGGACGGGGCAATCAGCCCCAGCATTTT; cdr3_aa: CASSLQGRGNQPQHF
v_call: TRBV6-5; cdr3_length: 14; j_call: TRBJ2-6; clone_size: few; d_call: -; cdr3_nt: TGTGCCAGCACACAGGGTTCCGGGGCCAACGTCCTGACTTTC; cdr3_aa: CASTQGSGANVLTF
v_call: TRBV19; cdr3_length: 14; j_call: TRBJ2-5; clone_size: few; d_call: TRBD1; cdr3_nt: TGTGCCAGTAGTTCCACCAGGGGGCGCGAGACCCAGTACTTC; cdr3_aa: CASSSTRGRETQYF
v_call: TRBV7-2; cdr3_length: 14; j_call: TRBJ2-3; clone_size: -; d_call: TRBD1; cdr3_nt: TGTGCCAGCAGCTTAGCTTACAGGGGGGATACGCAGTATTTT; cdr3_aa: CASSLAYRGDTQYF
v_call: TRBV19; cdr3_length: 16; j_call: TRBJ1-2; clone_size: -; d_call: -; cdr3_nt: TGTGCCAGTAGTATTCAATTCGACCGTAAAGAAAATGGCTACACCTTC; cdr3_aa: CASSIQFDRKENGYTF
v_call: TRBV20-1; cdr3_length: 11; j_call: TRBJ2-3; clone_size: -; d_call: -; cdr3_nt: TGCAGTGCTAGTTTCTCCACGACGCAGTATTTT; cdr3_aa: CSASFSTTQYF
v_call: TRBV6-6; cdr3_length: 15; j_call: TRBJ1-5; clone_size: once; d_call: TRBD1; cdr3_nt: TGTGCCAGCAGGGAAACAGGGGTGGGGAATCAGCCCCAGCATTTT; cdr3_aa: CASRETGVGNQPQHF
v_call: TRBV12-5; cdr3_length: 16; j_call: TRBJ2-5; clone_size: -; d_call: -; cdr3_nt: TGTGCTAGTGGTTTGGTAGTCGGTACAGCCCAAGAGACCCAGTACTTC; cdr3_aa: CASGLVVGTAQETQYF
v_call: TRBV4-1; cdr3_length: 17; j_call: TRBJ2-2; clone_size: -; d_call: TRBD2; cdr3_nt: TGCGCCAGCAGCCTCCTAGCGGGTAGTTTGAACACCGGGGAGCTGTTTTTT; cdr3_aa: CASSLLAGSLNTGELFF
v_call: TRBV5-4; cdr3_length: 15; j_call: TRBJ1-1; clone_size: -; d_call: -; cdr3_nt: TGTGCCAGCAGCTTCCCGGGCAGCATGAACACTGAAGCTTTCTTT; cdr3_aa: CASSFPGSMNTEAFF
v_call: TRBV30; cdr3_length: 13; j_call: TRBJ2-3; clone_size: -; d_call: -; cdr3_nt: TGTGCCTGGAGTCTCCTTAGCACAGATACGCAGTATTTT; cdr3_aa: CAWSLLSTDTQYF
v_call: TRBV11-2; cdr3_length: 13; j_call: TRBJ1-2; clone_size: -; d_call: -; cdr3_nt: TGTGCCAGCAGCTTAGGTCGTCTGGATGGCTACACCTTC; cdr3_aa: CASSLGRLDGYTF
v_call: TRBV27; cdr3_length: 17; j_call: TRBJ2-2; clone_size: once; d_call: TRBD1; cdr3_nt: TGTGCCAGCTCCCCCGGACCGGGACAGGGGTACACCGGGGAGCTGTTTTTT; cdr3_aa: CASSPGPGQGYTGELFF
v_call: TRBV27; cdr3_length: 17; j_call: TRBJ2-1; clone_size: once; d_call: TRBD2; cdr3_nt: TGTGCCAGCAGTCAGACTAGCGGGAGACCAAACTACAATGAGCAGTTCTTC; cdr3_aa: CASSQTSGRPNYNEQFF
v_call: TRBV30; cdr3_length: 16; j_call: TRBJ2-3; clone_size: -; d_call: -; cdr3_nt: TGTGCCTGGAGGGATAGACTAGACCCCCGCACAGATACGCAGTATTTT; cdr3_aa: CAWRDRLDPRTDTQYF
v_call: TRBV5-1; cdr3_length: 15; j_call: TRBJ1-2; clone_size: -; d_call: -; cdr3_nt: TGCGCCAGCAGCTTGGATGAGGGCGGGGGACGTGGCTACACCTTC; cdr3_aa: CASSLDEGGGRGYTF
v_call: TRBV12-5; cdr3_length: 12; j_call: TRBJ1-1; clone_size: once; d_call: -; cdr3_nt: TGTGCTAGTGGCTCCATTAACACTGAAGCTTTCTTT; cdr3_aa: CASGSINTEAFF
v_call: TRBV6-4; cdr3_length: 15; j_call: TRBJ1-4; clone_size: -; d_call: TRBD1; cdr3_nt: TGTGCCAGCAGTGGGGACAGTTCCTTTAATGAAAAACTGTTTTTT; cdr3_aa: CASSGDSSFNEKLFF
v_call: TRBV9; cdr3_length: 15; j_call: TRBJ2-1; clone_size: -; d_call: -; cdr3_nt: TGTGCCAGCAGCGTAGAACTGCTAGGCCCTAATGAGCAGTTCTTC; cdr3_aa: CASSVELLGPNEQFF
v_call: TRBV5-4; cdr3_length: 18; j_call: TRBJ2-2; clone_size: -; d_call: TRBD2; cdr3_nt: TGTGCCAGCAGCTTGGCCGGGACTAGCGGGAGGGCCCGCGGGGAGCTGTTTTTT; cdr3_aa: CASSLAGTSGRARGELFF
v_call: TRBV13; cdr3_length: 15; j_call: TRBJ2-6; clone_size: few; d_call: -; cdr3_nt: TGTGCCAGCAGCTTAGCTGAATTTGGGGCCAACGTCCTGACTTTC; cdr3_aa: CASSLAEFGANVLTF
v_call: TRBV19; cdr3_length: 13; j_call: TRBJ1-1; clone_size: -; d_call: -; cdr3_nt: TGTGCCAGTAGTGAGACGGGAACCACTGAAGCTTTCTTT; cdr3_aa: CASSETGTTEAFF
v_call: TRBV7-2; cdr3_length: 15; j_call: TRBJ1-6; clone_size: -; d_call: -; cdr3_nt: TGTGCCAGCAGCTTAGTATCGGTCTATAATTCACCCCTCCACTTT; cdr3_aa: CASSLVSVYNSPLHF
v_call: TRBV7-9; cdr3_length: 14; j_call: TRBJ2-3; clone_size: -; d_call: -; cdr3_nt: TGTGCCAGCAGCCTCGGGGGAAGGACAGATACGCAGTATTTT; cdr3_aa: CASSLGGRTDTQYF
v_call: TRBV7-2; cdr3_length: 16; j_call: TRBJ1-6; clone_size: -; d_call: -; cdr3_nt: TGTGCCAGCAGCCAACGCGGGACTTCTGATAATTCACCCCTCCACTTT; cdr3_aa: CASSQRGTSDNSPLHF
v_call: TRBV7-9; cdr3_length: 15; j_call: TRBJ2-3; clone_size: -; d_call: -; cdr3_nt: TGTGCCAGCAGCTTTCTTCAGGGTATAACAGATACGCAGTATTTT; cdr3_aa: CASSFLQGITDTQYF
v_call: TRBV19; cdr3_length: 13; j_call: TRBJ1-5; clone_size: -; d_call: -; cdr3_nt: TGTGCCAGTAGAGTCCATAGCAATCAGCCCCAGCATTTT; cdr3_aa: CASRVHSNQPQHF
v_call: TRBV7-2; cdr3_length: 13; j_call: TRBJ2-1; clone_size: -; d_call: -; cdr3_nt: TGTGCCAGCAGCTTAGATGGCAGGGCTGAGCAGTTCTTC; cdr3_aa: CASSLDGRAEQFF
v_call: TRBV28; cdr3_length: 13; j_call: TRBJ1-1; clone_size: once; d_call: -; cdr3_nt: TGTGCCAGCAGTTTAAACAAGCTCACTGAAGCTTTCTTT; cdr3_aa: CASSLNKLTEAFF
v_call: TRBV27; cdr3_length: 15; j_call: TRBJ2-1; clone_size: -; d_call: TRBD2; cdr3_nt: TGTGCCAGCAGTTTTAGCGGGAGGTACTACAATGAGCAGTTCTTC; cdr3_aa: CASSFSGRYYNEQFF
v_call: TRBV7-6; cdr3_length: 13; j_call: TRBJ1-2; clone_size: -; d_call: TRBD1; cdr3_nt: TGTGCCAGCAGCGCGGGACAGGGGTATGGCTACACCTTC; cdr3_aa: CASSAGQGYGYTF
v_call: TRBV11-2; cdr3_length: 15; j_call: TRBJ2-3; clone_size: -; d_call: TRBD2; cdr3_nt: TGTGCCAGCAGTCTAGCGGGAGATGCGGCAGATACGCAGTATTTT; cdr3_aa: CASSLAGDAADTQYF
v_call: TRBV5-4; cdr3_length: 13; j_call: TRBJ2-7; clone_size: few; d_call: -; cdr3_nt: TGTGCCAGCAGCTTGGTTGGCCGACCAGCTTCGGGCTTC; cdr3_aa: CASSLVGRPASGF
v_call: TRBV7-2; cdr3_length: 13; j_call: TRBJ1-1; clone_size: -; d_call: -; cdr3_nt: TGTGCCAGCAGCTTAGCAGGGAACACTGAAGCTTTCTTT; cdr3_aa: CASSLAGNTEAFF
v_call: TRBV11-2; cdr3_length: 17; j_call: TRBJ1-1; clone_size: -; d_call: -; cdr3_nt: TGTGCCAGCAGCGTCCCAGGGTTAGCGGGAATGAACACTGAAGCTTTCTTT; cdr3_aa: CASSVPGLAGMNTEAFF
v_call: TRBV10-1; cdr3_length: 13; j_call: TRBJ1-1; clone_size: -; d_call: -; cdr3_nt: TGCGCCAGCAGTGAATCAAGGGGAATTGAAGCTTTCTTT; cdr3_aa: CASSESRGIEAFF
v_call: TRBV28; cdr3_length: 15; j_call: TRBJ1-2; clone_size: -; d_call: TRBD1; cdr3_nt: TGTGCCAGCAGTTCCCCTAAGGACAGGACGGAGGGCTACACCTTC; cdr3_aa: CASSSPKDRTEGYTF
v_call: TRBV30; cdr3_length: 14; j_call: TRBJ1-4; clone_size: -; d_call: -; cdr3_nt: TGTGCCTGGAGAAAGAGGTTCGGGGATGAAAAACTGTTTTTT; cdr3_aa: CAWRKRFGDEKLFF
v_call: TRBV5-6; cdr3_length: 16; j_call: TRBJ2-5; clone_size: once; d_call: TRBD1; cdr3_nt: TGTGCCAGCAGCTTAGGCGCCAGGGGGATCGCAGAGACCCAGTACTTC; cdr3_aa: CASSLGARGIAETQYF
v_call: TRBV6-1; cdr3_length: 14; j_call: TRBJ1-2; clone_size: -; d_call: -; cdr3_nt: TGTGCCAGCAGCCCCGGCACCGACTTCTATGGCTACACCTTC; cdr3_aa: CASSPGTDFYGYTF